The clone carrying this T cell receptor (beta chain) was recorded a few times. Antigen specificity is unknown. The entry originates in a study of cytomegalovirus exposure and HLA in healthy donors. Amplification used 60 Vbeta primers and 13 Jbeta primers. TCRdb keeps only in-frame clones here, not all; method: immunoSEQ multiplex PCR. The sample has 95,000 to 100,000 clones; roughly four fifths are singletons. Study-wide results and limits: The HLA-A and HLA-B alleles of most subjects were reportedly predicted accurately from TCR beta sequences. Later on, a genetic analysis was performed. It linked a missense variant in DCLRE1C with V- and J-gene trimming of TCR beta.

The sample consisted of PBMCs. This receptor was taken from a man in his fifties in good health and CMV-seronegative.

CDR3 nucleotides: TGTGCCAGCAGCGTAGCGGACAGACTTTACTCTGGAAACACCATATATTTT. It yields the protein CASSVADRLYSGNTIYF. The V call is TRBV9, the J call TRBJ1-3; perhaps TRBD1 as D (6 bases). Trimming shortened V by 0 bases and J by 0 bases, and 13 bases separated the two germline ends. CDR3 length equals 17 residues. Germline lookup yields CDR1 SGDLS and CDR2 YYNGEE.